Sequencing of this T cell receptor (beta chain) was carried out in a study of cytomegalovirus exposure and HLA in healthy donors. General study results and limits: Per a prior analysis, the majority of TCR beta V segments were productive roughly 90% or roughly 30% of the time.

PCR employed 60 Vbeta and 13 Jbeta primers. Method: immunoSEQ multiplex PCR; TCRdb's copy keeps in-frame clones and lacks some. The sample has 90,000 to 110,000 clones, roughly 76% seen once. Germline V gene lookup returns CDR1 MGHRA and CDR2 YSYEKL. The length of the CDR3 is 16 residues. V shed 2 bases and J 6 bases; nucleotides not matched to a gene: 7. In the case of this clone: Antigen specificity is unknown.

The source material was PBMCs. This chain uses TRBV4-1 with TRBJ1-6, with 7 bases identical to TRBD1. The TCR originated in a man aged 30 to 39 in good health and CMV-seropositive. In DNA form, the CDR3 reads TGCGCCAGCAGCCAATGGGTGGCAGGGGGTAATTCACCCCTCCACTTT. It codes for CASSQWVAGGNSPLHF.